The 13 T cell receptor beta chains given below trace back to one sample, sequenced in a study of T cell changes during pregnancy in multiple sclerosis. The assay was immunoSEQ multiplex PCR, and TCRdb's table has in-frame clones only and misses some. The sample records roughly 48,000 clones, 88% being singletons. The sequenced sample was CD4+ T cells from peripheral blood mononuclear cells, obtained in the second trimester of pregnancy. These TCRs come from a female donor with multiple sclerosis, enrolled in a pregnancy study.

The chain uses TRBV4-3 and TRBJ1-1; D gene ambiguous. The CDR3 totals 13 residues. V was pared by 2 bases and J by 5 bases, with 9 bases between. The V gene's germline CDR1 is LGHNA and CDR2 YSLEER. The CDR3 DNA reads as TGCGCCAGCAGCCAATCCTCTTTAACTGAAGCTTTCTTT. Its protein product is CASSQSSLTEAFF.

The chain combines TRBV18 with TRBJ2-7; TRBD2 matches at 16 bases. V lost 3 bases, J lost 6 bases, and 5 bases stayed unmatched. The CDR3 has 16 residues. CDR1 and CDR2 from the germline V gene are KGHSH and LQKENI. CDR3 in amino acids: CASSPGTSGRAGEQYF. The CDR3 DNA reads TGTGCCAGCTCACCCGGGACTAGCGGGAGGGCGGGCGAGCAGTACTTC.

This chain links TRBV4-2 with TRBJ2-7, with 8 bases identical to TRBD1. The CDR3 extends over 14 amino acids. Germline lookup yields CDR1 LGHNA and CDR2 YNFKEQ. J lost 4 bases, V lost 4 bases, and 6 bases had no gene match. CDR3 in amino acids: CASSLRTGFYEQYF. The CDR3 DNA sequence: TGTGCCAGCAGCCTTCGGACAGGGTTTTACGAGCAGTACTTC.

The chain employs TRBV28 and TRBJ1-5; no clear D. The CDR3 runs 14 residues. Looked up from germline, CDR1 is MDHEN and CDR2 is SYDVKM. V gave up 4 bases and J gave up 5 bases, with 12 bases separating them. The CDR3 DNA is TGTGCCAGCAGTTCCATTGAGACATATCAGCCCCAGCATTTT. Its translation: CASSSIETYQPQHF.

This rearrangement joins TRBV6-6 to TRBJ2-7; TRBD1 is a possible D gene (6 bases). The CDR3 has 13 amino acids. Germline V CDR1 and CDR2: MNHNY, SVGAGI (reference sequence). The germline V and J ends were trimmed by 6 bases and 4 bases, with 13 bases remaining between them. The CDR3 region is CASRLQGGYEQYF. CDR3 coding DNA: TGTGCCAGCAGACTACAGGGTGGTTACGAGCAGTACTTC.

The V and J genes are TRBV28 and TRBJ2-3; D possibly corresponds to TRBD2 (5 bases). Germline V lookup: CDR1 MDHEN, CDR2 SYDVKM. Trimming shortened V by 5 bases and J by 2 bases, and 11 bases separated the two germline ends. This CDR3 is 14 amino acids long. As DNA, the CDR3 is TGTGCCAGCAGTGGCCCCGGGGACACAGATACGCAGTATTTT. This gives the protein CASSGPGDTDTQYF.

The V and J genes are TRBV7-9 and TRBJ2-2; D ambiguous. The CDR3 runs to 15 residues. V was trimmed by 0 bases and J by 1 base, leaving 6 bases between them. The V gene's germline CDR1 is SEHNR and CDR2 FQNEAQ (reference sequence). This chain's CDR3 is CASSLASVNTGELFF. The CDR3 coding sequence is TGTGCCAGCAGCTTAGCATCAGTGAACACCGGGGAGCTGTTTTTT.

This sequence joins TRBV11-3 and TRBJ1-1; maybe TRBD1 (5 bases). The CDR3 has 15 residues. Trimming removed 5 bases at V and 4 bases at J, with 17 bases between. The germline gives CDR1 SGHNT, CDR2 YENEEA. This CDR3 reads CASSEGGGASTEAFF. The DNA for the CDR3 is TGTGCCAGCAGCGAAGGAGGCGGGGCAAGCACTGAAGCTTTCTTT.

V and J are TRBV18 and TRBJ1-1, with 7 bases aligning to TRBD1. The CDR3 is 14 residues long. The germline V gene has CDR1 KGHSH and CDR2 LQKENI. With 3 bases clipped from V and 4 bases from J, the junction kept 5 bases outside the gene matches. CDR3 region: CASSPGRGSTEAFF. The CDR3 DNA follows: TGTGCCAGCTCACCCGGCAGGGGGTCCACTGAAGCTTTCTTT.

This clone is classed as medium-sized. CDR3 sequence (DNA): TGTGCCAGTATGGGAGACAGGGGGCGCGACACTGAAGCTTTCTTT. Its translation: CASMGDRGRDTEAFF. The gene calls are TRBV19 and TRBJ1-1; 10 nucleotides align to TRBD1. After removal of 7 bases from V and 3 bases from J, the junction contained 8 bases not matched to a gene. The CDR3 is made up of 15 amino acids. From germline, CDR1 is LNHDA and CDR2 SQIVND (reference sequence). The full variable domain, with the rest looked up from reference TRBV19 and TRBJ1-1, is DGGITQSPKYLFRKEGQNVTLSCEQNLNHDAMYWYRQDPGQGLRLIYYSQIVNDFQKGDIAEGYSVSREKKESFPLTVTSAQKNPTAFYLCASMGDRGRDTEAFFGQGTRLTVV.

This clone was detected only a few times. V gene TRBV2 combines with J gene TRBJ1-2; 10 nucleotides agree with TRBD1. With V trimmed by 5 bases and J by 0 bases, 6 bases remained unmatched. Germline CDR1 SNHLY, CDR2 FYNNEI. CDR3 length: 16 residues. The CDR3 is CASSPGQGITNYGYTF. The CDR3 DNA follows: TGTGCCAGCAGTCCGGGACAGGGGATCACTAACTATGGCTACACCTTC.

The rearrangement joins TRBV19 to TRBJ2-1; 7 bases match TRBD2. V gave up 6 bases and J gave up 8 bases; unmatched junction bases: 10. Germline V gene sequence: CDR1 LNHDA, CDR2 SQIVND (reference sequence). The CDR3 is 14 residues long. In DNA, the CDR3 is TGTGCCAGTAGCGACCGGGGGGATAGCGATGAGCAGTTCTTC. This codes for CASSDRGDSDEQFF.

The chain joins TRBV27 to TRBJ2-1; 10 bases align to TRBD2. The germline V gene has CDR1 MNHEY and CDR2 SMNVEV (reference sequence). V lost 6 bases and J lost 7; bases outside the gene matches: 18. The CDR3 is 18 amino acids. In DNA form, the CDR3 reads TGTGCCAGCAGATCTAGCGGGAGAAGACCTAGCCGGCGTAATGAGCAGTTCTTC. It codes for CASRSSGRRPSRRNEQFF.